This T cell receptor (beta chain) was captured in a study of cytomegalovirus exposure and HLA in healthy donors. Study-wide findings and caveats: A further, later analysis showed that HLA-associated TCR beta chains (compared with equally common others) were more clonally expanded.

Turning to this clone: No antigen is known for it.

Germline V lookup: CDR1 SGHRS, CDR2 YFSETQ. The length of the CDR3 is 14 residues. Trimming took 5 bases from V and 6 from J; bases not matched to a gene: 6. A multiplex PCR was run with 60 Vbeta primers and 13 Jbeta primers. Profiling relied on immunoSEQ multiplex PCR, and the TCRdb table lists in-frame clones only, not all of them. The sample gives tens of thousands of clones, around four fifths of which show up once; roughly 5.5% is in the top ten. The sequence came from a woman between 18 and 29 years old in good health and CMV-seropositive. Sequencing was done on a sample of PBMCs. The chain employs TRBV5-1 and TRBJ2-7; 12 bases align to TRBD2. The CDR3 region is CASSSSGRGFEQYF. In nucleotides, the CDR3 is TGCGCCAGCAGTTCTAGCGGGAGGGGGTTCGAGCAGTACTTC. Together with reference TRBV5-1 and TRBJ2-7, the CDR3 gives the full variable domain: KAGVTQTPRYLIKTRGQQVTLSCSPISGHRSVSWYQQTPGQGLQFLFEYFSETQRNKGNFPGRFSGRQFSNSRSEMNVSTLELGDSALYLCASSSSGRGFEQYFGPGTRLTVT.